This T cell receptor (beta chain) was profiled in a study of blood T cell repertoires in COVID-19. Study overall: Donors in the United States, Italy and Spain gave samples during acute or convalescent COVID-19. PBMCs, B-cell-depleted T cells, or T cells were the source of the cDNA or gDNA that made up the material.

Germline V gene data show CDR1 as SGHTA and CDR2 as FQGTGA. J was trimmed by 4 bases and V by 5 bases; bases with no gene match: 9. The CDR3 runs 15 residues. Here immunoSEQ multiplex PCR was the method, and the copy in TCRdb shows in-frame clones only, minus some. The sample comprises 110,000 or so clones, approximately 85% of which are singletons, and around 4% rests with the top ten. The material sequenced was peripheral blood. The receptor was derived from a man aged 45-65 years with acute or convalescent COVID-19. The V gene is TRBV7-3, the J gene TRBJ2-5, with 8 bases lining up with TRBD2. CDR3 sequence: CASSPREGPPETQYF. The CDR3 DNA follows: TGTGCCAGCAGCCCACGGGAGGGCCCTCCAGAGACCCAGTACTTC.